This record concerns one TCR beta chain sequence. Its antigen is still unknown. The treatment denotes: around 19 received Ad26.COV2.S at low or high dose, single or two shots; a few received placebo; per-sample allocation not given. At day 63 after the first vaccine or placebo injection, samples were drawn. An Ad26 vector that expressed Wuhan-strain SARS-CoV-2 spike constituted the vaccine. This table comes from immunoSEQ multiplex PCR, and its TCRdb copy is limited to in-frame clones, with some not included. The sample has under 500,000 clones, about 90% seen once. Germline V gives CDR1 SGHTS, CDR2 YDEGEE. Between the trimmed V and J ends, which lost 0 bases and 13 bases, there was a span of 14 bases. The CDR3 covers 12 residues. The data are from a study of Ad26.COV2.S vaccination and SARS-CoV-2 variants. Whole-study results and caveats: The TCR breadth and depth analyses may have understated or missed part of the total T cell responses. The placebo group had lower spike-specific TCR breadth than the vaccine recipients did.

This TCR came from a person between 18 and 60 years old who received the Ad26.COV2.S COVID-19 vaccine or a placebo. This chain connects TRBV5-8 to TRBJ2-7; D assignment may be TRBD1 or TRBD2 (5 bases each). This material consisted of peripheral blood, taken in a trial of Ad26.COV2.S vaccine versus placebo. CDR3 loop: CASSLGSVGDYF. The CDR3, as DNA: TGTGCCAGCAGCTTGGGGAGCGTGGGGGACTACTTC.